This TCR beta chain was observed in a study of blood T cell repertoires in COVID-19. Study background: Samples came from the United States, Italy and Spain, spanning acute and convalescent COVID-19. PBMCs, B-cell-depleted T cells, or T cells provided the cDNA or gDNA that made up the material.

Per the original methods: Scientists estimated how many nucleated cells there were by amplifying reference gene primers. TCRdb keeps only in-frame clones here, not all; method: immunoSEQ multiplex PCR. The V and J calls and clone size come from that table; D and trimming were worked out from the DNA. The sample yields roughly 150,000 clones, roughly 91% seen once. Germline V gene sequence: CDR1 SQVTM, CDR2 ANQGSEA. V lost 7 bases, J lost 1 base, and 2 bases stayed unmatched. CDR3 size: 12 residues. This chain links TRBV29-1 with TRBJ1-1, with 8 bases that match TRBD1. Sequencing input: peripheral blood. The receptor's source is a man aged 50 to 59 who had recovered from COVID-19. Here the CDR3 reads CSGGTGNTEAFF. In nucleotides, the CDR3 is TGCAGCGGCGGGACAGGGAACACTGAAGCTTTCTTT.